The source of this TCR beta chain is a study of radiation and T cells in renal cell carcinoma. This CDR3 region has 14 residues. Looked up from germline, CDR1 is SGHTA and CDR2 is FQGNSA. The V end was cut by 5 bases, the J end by 4 bases, with 15 bases between. The protocol was immunoSEQ multiplex PCR, while the TCRdb copy is restricted to in-frame clones and leaves out a portion. Altogether about 140,000 clones are present, less than 90% being singletons, with the ten largest covering around 21%. Described time point: baseline pretreatment blood. Regarding treatment: 15 Gy SBRT to primary tumor, nephrectomy 4 weeks later. After SBRT, blood was collected at 2 and 4 weeks, plus baseline. Clear cell pathology was present in this patient's renal cell carcinoma.

The chain uses TRBV7-2 and TRBJ2-7; no definite D call. The TCR was taken from a woman aged 50 to 65 with renal cell carcinoma. Specimen: blood, collected from a patient whose treatment included radiotherapy and nephrectomy. CDR3 DNA: TGTGCCAGCAGCGCGAGAGACTCCCCATACGAGCAGTACTTC. Amino acid sequence: CASSARDSPYEQYF.